This T cell receptor beta chain was sequenced in a study of blood T cell repertoires in COVID-19. Overall study: Samples representing acute and convalescent COVID-19 were sourced from the United States, Italy and Spain. PBMCs, B-cell-depleted T cells, or T cells were the source of the cDNA or gDNA that made up the material.

Germline V gene sequence: CDR1 MNHEY, CDR2 SVGEGT. V lost 6 bases to trimming and J lost 5 bases, with 19 bases between them. CDR3 length: 16 amino acids. Authors' analysis steps: Researchers report that nucleated cell counts were estimated from reference gene primer amplification. Sequencing used immunoSEQ multiplex PCR; TCRdb keeps in-frame clones, though not all of them. V and J calls and clone size follow that table, whereas D and trimming were derived from the DNA. The sample lists around 160,000 clones; around 81% were seen once. The chain employs TRBV6-2 or TRBV6-3 and TRBJ2-2, with a possible D match to TRBD1 (8 bases). The TCR sequence derives from a woman aged 40 to 55 with active or convalescent COVID-19. The source material was peripheral blood. The CDR3 reads CASSVRGRERTGELFF. The CDR3, as DNA: TGTGCCAGCAGCGTCAGGGGGCGGGAGAGGACCGGGGAGCTGTTTTTT.